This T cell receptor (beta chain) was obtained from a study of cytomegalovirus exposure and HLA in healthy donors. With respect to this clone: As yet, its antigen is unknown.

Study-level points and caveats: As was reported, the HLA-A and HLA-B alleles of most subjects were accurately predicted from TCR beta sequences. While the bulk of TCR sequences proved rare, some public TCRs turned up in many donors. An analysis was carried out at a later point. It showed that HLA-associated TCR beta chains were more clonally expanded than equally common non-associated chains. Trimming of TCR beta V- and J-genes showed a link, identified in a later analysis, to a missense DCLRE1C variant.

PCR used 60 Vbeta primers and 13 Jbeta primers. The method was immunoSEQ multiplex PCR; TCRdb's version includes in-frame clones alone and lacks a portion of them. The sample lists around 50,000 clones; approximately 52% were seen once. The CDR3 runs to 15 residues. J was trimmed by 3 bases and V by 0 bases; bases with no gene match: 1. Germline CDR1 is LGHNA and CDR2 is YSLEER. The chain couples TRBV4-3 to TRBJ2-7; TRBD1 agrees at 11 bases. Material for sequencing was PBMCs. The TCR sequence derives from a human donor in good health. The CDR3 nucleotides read TGCGCCAGCAGCCAAGAGGGACAGGGGGTCTACGAGCAGTACTTC. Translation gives CASSQEGQGVYEQYF.